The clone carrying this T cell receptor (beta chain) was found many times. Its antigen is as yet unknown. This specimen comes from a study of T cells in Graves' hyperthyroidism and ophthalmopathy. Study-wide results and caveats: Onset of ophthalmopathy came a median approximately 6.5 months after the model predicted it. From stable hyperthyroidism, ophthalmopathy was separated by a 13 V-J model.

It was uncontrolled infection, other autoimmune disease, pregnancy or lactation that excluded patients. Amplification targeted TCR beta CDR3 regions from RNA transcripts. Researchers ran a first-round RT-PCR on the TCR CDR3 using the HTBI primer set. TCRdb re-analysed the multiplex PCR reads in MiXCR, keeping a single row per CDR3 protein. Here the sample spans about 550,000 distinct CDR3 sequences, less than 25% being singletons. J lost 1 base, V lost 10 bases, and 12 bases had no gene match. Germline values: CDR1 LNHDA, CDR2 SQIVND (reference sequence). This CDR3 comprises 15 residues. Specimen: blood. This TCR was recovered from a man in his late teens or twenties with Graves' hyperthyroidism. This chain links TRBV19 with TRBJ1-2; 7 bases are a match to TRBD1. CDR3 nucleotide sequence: TGTGCCACCAGAGTGGGGACAGATCTTAACTATGGCTACACCTTC. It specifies CATRVGTDLNYGYTF.